Listed here are 21 T cell receptor beta chains from one sample, sequenced in a study of T cells after somatic rescue of genetic block. Profiling relied on immunoSEQ multiplex PCR, and the TCRdb table lists in-frame clones only, not all of them. The data contain about 72,000 clones, roughly 93% of them seen just once; the ten biggest clones take up less than 3.5%. The sample consisted of peripheral blood mononuclear cells (PBMCs). These receptors all stem from a man under 40.

The J gene is TRBJ1-5, the V gene TRBV4-1; D ambiguous. This CDR3 has 13 residues. V shed 0 bases and J shed 6 bases, with 6 bases lying between them. Germline lookup yields CDR1 MGHRA and CDR2 YSYEKL. CDR3 DNA sequence: TGCGCCAGCAGCCAAGATCTAGTTCAGCCCCAGCATTTT. Protein sequence: CASSQDLVQPQHF.

The chain joins TRBV19 to TRBJ2-3, with D perhaps TRBD1 (6 bases). The CDR3 extends over 15 amino acids. Looked up from germline, CDR1 is LNHDA and CDR2 is SQIVND (reference sequence). The V end lost 5 bases, the J end lost 6 bases, and 18 bases lay between the germline ends. The CDR3: CASSWAGVWTDTQYF. The CDR3 nucleotides read TGTGCCAGTAGTTGGGCAGGGGTTTGGACGGATACGCAGTATTTT.

The chain recombines TRBV19 with TRBJ2-7; 7 nucleotides agree with TRBD1. Looked up from germline, CDR1 is LNHDA and CDR2 is SQIVND (reference sequence). The CDR3 has 16 amino acids. V dropped 4 bases and J dropped 1; count of bases not matched to a gene: 10. The CDR3 loop is CASSTLYRGRSYEQYF. The DNA of the CDR3 is TGTGCCAGTAGTACGTTATACAGGGGCAGATCCTACGAGCAGTACTTC.

The V and J genes are TRBV2 and TRBJ2-6; no definite D call. Germline CDR1 and CDR2: SNHLY and FYNNEI. This CDR3 spans 15 amino acids. Trimming left V 7 bases short and J 0 bases short, with 10 bases between. The CDR3 DNA is TGTGCCAGCAAAGTCCTGAACTCTGGGGCCAACGTCCTGACTTTC. It specifies CASKVLNSGANVLTF.

This clone was observed a few times. V is TRBV30 and J is TRBJ1-1, with a possible D match to TRBD1 (5 bases). CDR1 and CDR2 (germline): GTSNPN, SVGIG (reference sequence). Trimming removed 4 bases at V and 4 bases at J, with 16 bases between. This CDR3 spans 14 amino acids. The CDR3 DNA follows: TGTGCCTGGAAGTATGGACCAGGGATCACTGAAGCTTTCTTT. It specifies CAWKYGPGITEAFF.

The rearrangement joins TRBV6-5 to TRBJ1-2; the D gene is possibly TRBD1 (6 bases). The V and J ends lost 6 bases and 4 bases respectively, with 12 bases between them. The CDR3 has 13 residues. Germline V gene sequence: CDR1 MNHEY, CDR2 SVGAGI. The CDR3 DNA follows: TGTGCCAGCAGATCAACAGGGAGCTATGGCTACACCTTC. Its protein product is CASRSTGSYGYTF.

J is TRBJ1-1 and V is TRBV29-1; the match to TRBD1 covers 7 bases. The germline V gene encodes CDR1 SQVTM and CDR2 ANQGSEA. Trimming cost V 8 bases and J 0 bases; bases outside gene matches: 3. This CDR3 spans 12 amino acids. The CDR3 nucleotides are TGCAGCCTTACAGGGGTGAACACTGAAGCTTTCTTT. It yields the protein CSLTGVNTEAFF.

The J gene is TRBJ2-7, the V gene TRBV12-5, with D perhaps TRBD2 (6 bases). Germline loops: CDR1 LGHNT, CDR2 FRNRAP. With 3 bases removed from V and 3 bases from J, the gap between germline ends came to 15 bases. CDR3 length: 15 amino acids. For the CDR3, the DNA is TGTGCTAGTGGTTTATATGAGGGGAGGAACTACGAGCAGTACTTC. It translates to CASGLYEGRNYEQYF.

The CDR3 here is CASSGGQGAINTIYF. DNA for the CDR3: TGTGCCAGCAGTGGTGGACAGGGGGCCATAAACACCATATATTTT. The chain recombines TRBV2 with TRBJ1-3; 11 nucleotides align to TRBD1. Germline CDR1 and CDR2: SNHLY and FYNNEI. J lost 6 bases, V lost 4 bases, and 5 bases had no gene match. The CDR3 runs 15 residues.

The J gene is TRBJ1-3, the V gene TRBV6-5, with unresolved D. Deletions cut 7 bases from V and 5 bases from J, with 15 bases between. The CDR3 has 14 residues. Germline CDR1 MNHEY, CDR2 SVGAGI. CDR3 amino acids: CASTNPADRNTIYF. The CDR3 region has the DNA TGTGCCAGCACCAACCCGGCAGACCGAAACACCATATATTTT.

The chain is built from TRBV19 and TRBJ2-3, with 11 bases fitting TRBD1. J lost 3 bases, V lost 4 bases, and 3 bases had no gene match. The CDR3 totals 15 residues. Germline values: CDR1 LNHDA, CDR2 SQIVND (reference sequence). Here the CDR3 reads CASSTDRGLTDTQYF. The CDR3 nucleotides read TGTGCCAGTAGTACGGACAGGGGGCTTACAGATACGCAGTATTTT.

This rearrangement joins TRBV4-1 to TRBJ2-7; D is unclear. V was trimmed by 0 bases and J by 5 bases, leaving 8 bases between them. Germline assignment: CDR1 MGHRA and CDR2 YSYEKL. The CDR3 consists of 13 residues. CDR3 sequence reads: CASSQDPGDEQYF. CDR3 bases: TGCGCCAGCAGCCAAGATCCCGGCGACGAGCAGTACTTC.

The CDR3 DNA is TGTGCCAGCCGGGCCTGGGAAATAGGTTCACCCCTCCACTTT. Its protein is CASRAWEIGSPLHF. The V gene is TRBV25-1, the J gene TRBJ1-6; D gene unclear. Trimming took off 8 bases at V and 9 bases at J, with 17 bases between the two ends. In germline, CDR1 is MGHDK, CDR2 SYGVNS. This CDR3 region has 14 residues.

This chain uses TRBV10-3 with TRBJ1-1; D uncertain. The V and J ends lost 8 bases and 1 base respectively, with 17 bases between them. This CDR3 region has 15 residues. Germline V CDR1 and CDR2: ENHRY, SYGVKD. The CDR3, as DNA: TGTGCCATCCGGCACAATCGGGCTAAGAACACTGAAGCTTTCTTT. Amino acids: CAIRHNRAKNTEAFF.

This rearrangement joins TRBV10-1 to TRBJ2-5, with D unresolved. CDR1 is WNHNN, CDR2 SYGVQD, per germline (reference sequence). Trimming took 10 bases from V and 0 from J, leaving 27 bases between them. This CDR3 is 18 amino acids long. CDR3 in amino acids: CATSSRLRLTEYQETQYF. The CDR3 coding sequence is TGCGCCACCTCCAGCCGTCTTCGGTTAACAGAGTACCAAGAGACCCAGTACTTC.

This clone was observed a single time. The J gene is TRBJ2-2, the V gene TRBV7-2; 7 nucleotides align to TRBD2. The CDR3 is 16 amino acids. CDR1 and CDR2 from the germline V gene are SGHTA and FQGNSA. Trimming removed 5 bases from V and 2 bases from J; junction bases left unmatched: 8. The CDR3 spells CASSPLREGNTGELFF. Written as DNA, the CDR3 is TGTGCCAGCAGCCCCTTGAGGGAGGGAAACACCGGGGAGCTGTTTTTT.

The CDR3, as DNA: TGTGCCACCAGCAGAGAAACAGGGATGAACACTGAAGCTTTCTTT. Its protein product is CATSRETGMNTEAFF. V is TRBV15 and J is TRBJ1-1, with D possibly TRBD1 on 6 matching bases. The CDR3 is 15 amino acids. V shed 0 bases and J shed 0 bases, with 8 bases lying between them. Germline V gene sequence: CDR1 LNHNV, CDR2 YYDKDF (reference sequence).

The rearrangement uses TRBV19 and TRBJ1-5, with 10 bases lining up with TRBD1. The CDR3 spans 19 residues. Trimming cost V 3 bases and J 2 bases; bases outside gene matches: 13. Germline lookup yields CDR1 LNHDA and CDR2 SQIVND (reference sequence). Here the CDR3 reads CASSIRSGTGEVGNQPQHF. DNA for the CDR3: TGTGCCAGTAGTATTAGGTCGGGGACAGGGGAAGTCGGCAATCAGCCCCAGCATTTT.

V and J are TRBV27 and TRBJ1-4, with D tentatively TRBD1 (5 bases). The germline V gene has CDR1 MNHEY and CDR2 SMNVEV (reference sequence). This CDR3 region has 15 residues. With 10 bases removed from V and 2 bases from J, the gap between germline ends came to 17 bases. CDR3 amino acids: CATSGRGSTNEKLFF. The CDR3, as DNA: TGTGCCACCTCGGGGAGGGGATCCACTAATGAAAAACTGTTTTTT.

The rearrangement uses TRBV7-9 and TRBJ1-1; no reliable D call. The V gene's germline CDR1 is SEHNR and CDR2 FQNEAQ (reference sequence). Trimming removed 1 base at V and 4 bases at J, with 13 bases between. The CDR3 has 15 amino acids. The CDR3 spells CASSLVVPVGTEAFF. The DNA for the CDR3 is TGTGCCAGCAGCTTAGTGGTTCCTGTTGGCACTGAAGCTTTCTTT.

The J gene is TRBJ2-2, the V gene TRBV6-1; TRBD1 or TRBD2 may be the D gene (5 bases each). V lost 0 bases to trimming and J lost 6 bases, with 17 bases between them. The CDR3 contains 17 residues. Germline V gene lookup returns CDR1 MNHNS and CDR2 SASEGT. The CDR3 spells CASSEAGVGSIAGELFF. Here the CDR3 DNA reads TGTGCCAGCAGTGAAGCGGGGGTTGGGTCTATAGCCGGGGAGCTGTTTTTT.